Listed below are T cell receptor beta chains from one sample, sequenced in a study of CD8+ T cells in alopecia areata. Using immunoSEQ multiplex PCR, the repertoire was profiled, and TCRdb retains in-frame clones only, with some absent. The sample lists roughly 220,000 clones, 35% to 40% occurring once. This material consisted of CD4+ T cells sorted from blood, taken between weeks 30 and 35, from a patient treated with tofacitinib. These TCRs come from a human donor with alopecia areata. CDR3s include the opening cysteine and the closing phenylalanine or tryptophan. A D gene is named only where the DNA matches it firmly. Rows give clone size only sometimes, using once, few, many, or a class for an expanded clone.

J gene | CDR3 length | clone size | D gene | V gene | CDR3 DNA | CDR3 protein
TRBJ1-5 | 13 | - | - | TRBV6-1 | TGTGCCAGCAGTGAAACTCGGGATCAGCCCCAGCATTTT | CASSETRDQPQHF
TRBJ1-1 | 15 | once | - | TRBV5-1 | TGCGCCAGCAGCCCGCAGGGGATTGGGGTCACTGAAGCTTTCTTT | CASSPQGIGVTEAFF
TRBJ1-4 | 15 | many | - | TRBV5-1 | TGCGCCAGCAGCCCCGGGAGGGGGACTAATGAAAAACTGTTTTTT | CASSPGRGTNEKLFF
TRBJ1-1 | 12 | few | - | TRBV2 | TGTGCCAGCAGTGAAATGAGCACCGGCAACTCCTTT | CASSEMSTGNSF
TRBJ2-5 | 16 | few | TRBD1 | TRBV29-1 | TGCAGCGTTGGGGGTACCGGGACAGGGTTAAAAGAGACCCAGTACTTC | CSVGGTGTGLKETQYF
TRBJ1-6 | 15 | - | - | TRBV9 | TGTGCCAGCAGCGTAGAAAGCAGGCGGGGTTCACCCCTCCACTTT | CASSVESRRGSPLHF
TRBJ1-1 | 14 | - | - | TRBV7-9 | TGTGCCAGCATTCCATGGGGAATGAACACTGAAGCTTTCTTT | CASIPWGMNTEAFF
TRBJ2-3 | 14 | - | - | TRBV29-1 | TGCAGCGTTGGGGCCGCGAAAAACACAGATACGCAGTATTTT | CSVGAAKNTDTQYF
TRBJ1-1 | 13 | few | - | TRBV7-3 | TGTGCCAGCAGCTCAACGGGGGCAACTGAAGCTTTCTTT | CASSSTGATEAFF
TRBJ2-4 | 16 | - | TRBD2 | TRBV9 | TGTGCCAGCAGCGTCCTAGCGGGAGGGCCCAAAAACATTCAGTACTTC | CASSVLAGGPKNIQYF
TRBJ1-4 | 15 | few | - | TRBV7-9 | TGTGCCAGCAGCGTTCCGGGGGCCCCGAGGGAAAAACTGTTTTTT | CASSVPGAPREKLFF
TRBJ2-5 | 16 | medium-sized | - | TRBV6-5 | TGTGCCAGCAGTTACTCTATCAGGAGGGGACAAGAGACCCAGTACTTC | CASSYSIRRGQETQYF
TRBJ2-3 | 11 | - | - | TRBV5-1 | TGCGCCAGCAGCTGGGGGGATACGCAGTATTTT | CASSWGDTQYF
TRBJ2-1 | 13 | - | - | TRBV30 | TGTGCCTGGAGTGTAGGGGCTTACAATGAGCAGTTCTTC | CAWSVGAYNEQFF
TRBJ1-2 | 14 | - | - | TRBV25-1 | TGTGCCAGCAGTGAATCGGGCAGGAACTATGGCTACACCTTC | CASSESGRNYGYTF
TRBJ2-1 | 16 | - | - | TRBV4-1 | TGCGCCAGCAGGGAGCTAGCGTCTAGCTCCTACAATGAGCAGTTCTTC | CASRELASSSYNEQFF
TRBJ2-5 | 14 | - | TRBD2 | TRBV5-4 | TGTGCCAGCAGCGCTACTAGCGGGGCAGAGACCCAGTACTTC | CASSATSGAETQYF